The 31 T cell receptor beta chains below all came from one sample that was sequenced in a study of T cells in women clearing cervical HPV infection. Clones were sequenced by immunoSEQ multiplex PCR, and TCRdb holds only the in-frame ones, with some missing. The sample yields 25,000 to 35,000 clones, of which the top ten take up approximately 4.5%. Sequenced: blood buffy coat. These receptors all come from a woman aged 18-70 years with a cervical HPV16 infection that either progressed to CIN3+ or cleared (not recorded which).

A note on this clone: The read comes to an end 3 residues before the CDR3 does, leaving the germline J gene to fill in the end. The chain combines TRBV13 with TRBJ1-6; tentative D call: TRBD1 (5 bases). Germline CDR1 reads PRHDT; CDR2 reads FYEKMQ (reference sequence). The CDR3 has 15 amino acids. Trimming stripped 1 base from V and 9 bases from J, with 13 bases between. The CDR3 sequence is CASSLEAGRGSPLHF. The CDR3 DNA, read in part, is TGTGCCAGCAGCTTAGAGGCAGGGCGGGGTTCACCC.

Concerning this clone itself: The CDR3 extends 3 residues past the end of the read, so its final part is completed from the germline J gene. The chain couples TRBV7-2 to TRBJ2-7; D perhaps matches TRBD1 (6 bases). The germline V and J ends were trimmed by 5 bases and 5 bases, with 19 bases remaining between them. The CDR3 consists of 15 residues. CDR1 and CDR2 from the germline V gene are SGHTA and FQGNSA. The CDR3 region is CASSRTTTGLHEQYF. The sequenced part of the CDR3 DNA is TGTGCCAGCAGCCGCACTACGACAGGACTCCACGAG.

On this clone: The read ends 3 residues before the CDR3 terminus; that terminus is restored from the germline J gene. The chain recombines TRBV20-1 with TRBJ2-3; 10 bases align to TRBD2. There are 16 residues in the CDR3. Losses at the gene ends were 1 base for V and 6 bases for J; bases not matched to a gene: 10. The germline V gene has CDR1 DFQATT and CDR2 SNEGSKA (reference sequence). The CDR3: CSARGLGGTSEDTQYF. CDR3 bases read: TGCAGTGCTAGAGGGCTGGGGGGGACTAGCGAGGATACG.

Concerning this clone itself: The sequenced fragment ends 3 residues before the CDR3 boundary, so the rest is inferred from the germline J gene. The chain couples TRBV7-2 to TRBJ2-5; 12 bases agree with TRBD2. The germline V gene encodes CDR1 SGHTA and CDR2 FQGNSA. The V gene end was trimmed by 5 bases and the J gene end by 3 bases; junction bases not matched to a gene: 4. CDR3 length equals 15 residues. This chain's CDR3 is CASSLGLAGKETQYF. The DNA read from the CDR3 is TGTGCCAGCAGCCTCGGACTAGCGGGGAAAGAGACC.

For this clone: Coverage ceases 3 residues before the CDR3 finishes, and the germline J gene fills in the end. The chain links TRBV7-2 to TRBJ2-5; 12 bases match TRBD2. V lost 4 bases and J lost 4; bases outside the gene matches: 4. The CDR3 extends over 15 amino acids. CDR1 and CDR2 (germline): SGHTA, FQGNSA. CDR3 bases read: TGTGCCAGCAGCTGGACTAGCGGGGTGGGAGAGACC. It translates to CASSWTSGVGET. The entire CDR3 protein reads CASSWTSGVGETQYF. The full variable domain, its missing parts supplied by reference TRBV7-2 and TRBJ2-5, is GAGVSQSPSNKVTEKGKDVELRCDPISGHTALYWYRQSLGQGLEFLIYFQGNSAPDKSGLPSDRFSAERTGGSVSTLTIQRTQQEDSAVYLCASSWTSGVGETQYFGPGTRLLVL.

About this clone: The sequenced fragment ends 3 residues before the CDR3 boundary, so the rest is inferred from the germline J gene. This sequence joins TRBV28 and TRBJ2-5, with D maybe TRBD2 (6 bases). Germline assignment: CDR1 MDHEN and CDR2 SYDVKM. The V end lost 6 bases, the J end lost 2 bases, and 10 bases lay between the germline ends. The CDR3 spans 13 residues. CDR3 amino acids: CASSAGFQETQYF. The covered CDR3 bases are TGTGCCAGCAGCGCGGGATTTCAAGAGACC.

A note on this clone: The CDR3 end lies 3 residues beyond the end of the read and is filled in from the germline J gene. J is TRBJ2-7 and V is TRBV6-2 or TRBV6-3; no reliable D call. The CDR3 is made up of 12 amino acids. Trimming shortened V by 3 bases and J by 2 bases, and 5 bases separated the two germline ends. CDR1 is MNHEY, CDR2 SVGEGT, per germline. The part of the CDR3 DNA that was read is TGTGCCAGCAGTTATCCTCCCTACGAG. Residues: CASSYPPYE. The full CDR3 reads CASSYPPYEQYF.

In regard to this clone: The read terminates 3 residues before the CDR3 end, so the remaining end is supplied by the germline J gene. The chain combines TRBV13 with TRBJ2-5; 8 bases fit TRBD2. The V gene end was trimmed by 8 bases and the J gene end by 4 bases; junction bases not matched to a gene: 15. The length of the CDR3 is 16 residues. Germline V gives CDR1 PRHDT, CDR2 FYEKMQ (reference sequence). The CDR3 is CASGFRAGGLRETQYF. Incomplete CDR3 DNA: TGTGCCAGCGGGTTTCGGGCGGGAGGTCTTCGAGAGACC.

Remarks on this clone: The read finishes 3 residues shy of the CDR3 end, and the germline J gene is used to complete it. The chain joins TRBV7-9 to TRBJ1-6, with TRBD1 matching 7 bases. Per germline, CDR1 SEHNR and CDR2 FQNEAQ (reference sequence). This CDR3 is 15 amino acids long. Trimming at V came to 1 base and at J to 7 bases, leaving 4 bases not matched to a gene. CDR3 bases read: TGTGCCAGCAGCTTAGGGGGGGACAGAAATTCACCC. Translated: CASSLGGDRNSP. The entire CDR3 protein is CASSLGGDRNSPLHF.

On this clone itself: Read coverage stops 3 residues before the CDR3 terminus; the germline J gene supplies the remainder. This chain connects TRBV20-1 to TRBJ2-3, with 12 nucleotides matching TRBD2. The length of the CDR3 is 14 residues. CDR1 and CDR2 from the germline V gene are DFQATT and SNEGSKA (reference sequence). The J segment lost 3 bases and the V segment lost 6 bases, leaving 4 bases of the junction unmatched. CDR3 DNA (partial): TGCAGTGCCAAAGGACTAGCGGGGACAGATACG. It codes for CSAKGLAGTDT. The full CDR3 protein reads CSAKGLAGTDTQYF.

On this clone: With the read ending 3 residues before the CDR3 end, the germline J gene is used to fill in that end. The chain uses TRBV5-1 and TRBJ2-1; 14 bases align to TRBD2. Germline loops: CDR1 SGHRS, CDR2 YFSETQ. The CDR3 runs to 17 residues. With 0 bases clipped from V and 3 bases from J, the junction kept 2 bases outside the gene matches. Partial CDR3 DNA: TGCGCCAGCAGCTTGGGTGGGACTAGCGGGAGCTACAATGAG. It codes for CASSLGGTSGSYNE. The whole CDR3 protein is CASSLGGTSGSYNEQFF.

On this clone itself: The read terminates 3 residues ahead of where the CDR3 ends, so the germline J gene completes it. This chain joins TRBV9 and TRBJ2-1, with 10 bases aligning to TRBD2. CDR3 length equals 16 residues. Unmatched junction bases numbered 9, after V lost 4 bases and J lost 5 bases. Per germline, CDR1 SGDLS and CDR2 YYNGEE. CDR3 residues: CASSLQTSGYNNEQFF. The sequenced CDR3 bases are TGTGCCAGCAGCCTCCAGACTAGCGGGTACAACAATGAG.

In the case of this clone: The read ends 3 residues early relative to the CDR3; the germline J gene fills the gap. V gene TRBV20-1 combines with J gene TRBJ1-1, with D possibly matching TRBD1 (6 bases). CDR1 is DFQATT and CDR2 is SNEGSKA in the germline V gene (reference sequence). This CDR3 is 18 amino acids long. CDR3 in amino acids: CSARDAETGGRGFLGAFF. The covered CDR3 bases are TGCAGTGCTAGAGATGCGGAGACAGGAGGGCGAGGTTTTCTGGGA.

Remarks on this clone: The DNA ends 3 residues before the CDR3 does, and the rest of the CDR3 is filled in from the germline J gene. The chain couples TRBV28 to TRBJ1-6; D is unclear. The CDR3 is made up of 12 amino acids. The V gene's germline CDR1 is MDHEN and CDR2 SYDVKM. V was cut by 9 bases and J by 6 bases, with 9 bases left in between. This chain's CDR3 is CASDMGNSPLHF. The DNA read from the CDR3 is TGTGCCAGTGACATGGGTAATTCACCC.

About this clone itself: From the germline J gene comes the end of the CDR3, since the read stops 3 residues before it. J is TRBJ2-7 and V is TRBV28; 11 nucleotides match TRBD2. V was pared by 6 bases and J by 6 bases, with 10 bases of the junction left unmatched. CDR3 length: 15 amino acids. Germline CDR1 is MDHEN and CDR2 is SYDVKM. CDR3 DNA, as far as it was read: TGTGCCAGCAGCCGGGAGACTAGCGGGATCGCCGAG. Its protein is CASSRETSGIAE. The complete CDR3 reads CASSRETSGIAEQYF.

Comment on this clone: The CDR3 goes on 3 residues after the read ends, and that part is filled in from the germline J gene. The V gene is TRBV6-1, the J gene TRBJ1-2; 7 bases are a match to TRBD1. After removal of 2 bases from V and 6 bases from J, the junction contained 9 bases not matched to a gene. There are 15 residues in the CDR3. CDR1 is MNHNS and CDR2 is SASEGT in the germline V gene. CDR3 DNA, as far as it was read: TGTGCCAGCAGTGAATTTGACAGGGAGGAGGATGGC. Translation gives CASSEFDREEDG. The CDR3 in full is CASSEFDREEDGYTF.

Notes on this clone: The read ends 3 residues early relative to the CDR3; the germline J gene fills the gap. This chain links TRBV11-2 with TRBJ1-5, with D uncertain. Trimming left V 5 bases short and J 3 bases short, with 8 bases between. Germline V gene sequence: CDR1 SGHAT, CDR2 FQNNGV. The CDR3 sequence is 13 residues long. The CDR3 sequence: CASSTHINQPQHF. CDR3 DNA (partial): TGTGCCAGCAGCACACACATCAATCAGCCC.

Note on this clone: The read gets to within 3 residues of the CDR3 end, and the germline J gene fills in the rest. This sequence joins TRBV7-2 and TRBJ1-5, with a tentative D call TRBD1 (5 bases). Germline V gene lookup returns CDR1 SGHTA and CDR2 FQGNSA. The CDR3 runs 14 residues. With 3 bases removed from V and 3 bases from J, the gap between germline ends came to 9 bases. CDR3 DNA, as far as it was read: TGTGCCAGCAGCTTCGGACAAGTCAATCAGCCC. Amino acids: CASSFGQVNQP. The entire CDR3 protein reads CASSFGQVNQPQHF.

Concerning this clone: The CDR3 end is not reached by the read, which stops 3 residues before it; the germline J gene fills it in. V gene TRBV14 combines with J gene TRBJ1-1; D remains unclear. V lost 2 bases and J lost 4, with 14 bases in between. This CDR3 region has 15 residues. Germline V CDR1 and CDR2: SGHDN, FVKESK. The CDR3 sequence is CASSQFSRLATEAFF. Partial CDR3 DNA: TGTGCCAGCAGCCAATTCTCCAGGCTGGCCACTGAA.

A word on this clone: The DNA ends 3 residues before the CDR3 does, and the rest of the CDR3 is filled in from the germline J gene. The chain has TRBV12-3 or TRBV12-4 and TRBJ1-6; D gene ambiguous. This CDR3 is built from 14 residues. V lost 3 bases and J lost 9, with 12 bases in between. CDR3 residues: CASSFLVAGSPLHF. The sequenced CDR3 bases are TGTGCCAGCAGTTTCCTGGTTGCGGGTTCACCC.

On this clone: The germline gene is not matched at one end of the junction; a read error may be the cause. The read comes to an end 3 residues before the CDR3 does, leaving the germline J gene to fill in the end. The chain recombines TRBV7-7 with TRBJ1-2; no clear D gene. Germline values: CDR1 SSHAT, CDR2 FNYEAQ (reference sequence). The CDR3 covers 15 residues. The CDR3 bases that were read are TGTGCTAGCAGCTTAGGACGTCGGTCCACAGATACC. Its translation: CASSLGRRSTDT. The full CDR3 is CASSLGRRSTDTYTF.

Concerning this clone itself: Read data end 3 residues before the CDR3 end; the end is taken from the germline J gene. The V gene is TRBV5-6, the J gene TRBJ2-2; D is unresolved. Trimming stripped 2 bases from V and 2 bases from J, with 10 bases between. The CDR3 has 15 amino acids. CDR1 is SGHDT and CDR2 is YYEEEE in the germline V gene. The CDR3 protein is CASSLNTINTGELFF. The part of the CDR3 DNA that was read is TGTGCCAGCAGCTTAAATACTATAAACACCGGGGAG.

As concerns this clone: The read ends 3 residues before the CDR3 terminus; that terminus is restored from the germline J gene. This sequence joins TRBV20-1 and TRBJ2-5; D is possibly TRBD2 (5 bases). V lost 3 bases, J lost 1 base, and 12 bases lay in between. CDR1 is DFQATT, CDR2 SNEGSKA, per germline (reference sequence). The length of the CDR3 is 14 residues. CDR3 sequence: CSASRSAAQETQYF. CDR3 DNA, as far as it was read: TGCAGTGCTAGTCGTTCAGCGGCCCAAGAGACC.

In regard to this clone: The read falls 3 residues short of the CDR3 end, and the missing part is taken from the germline J gene. The chain uses TRBV25-1 and TRBJ2-7; 9 bases align to TRBD1. The CDR3 length is 18 residues. With V trimmed by 0 bases and J by 4 bases, 13 bases remained unmatched. The germline V gene encodes CDR1 MGHDK and CDR2 SYGVNS. The CDR3 DNA, read in part, is TGTGCCAGCAGTGAATATTTTCCCCGACAGGGGGAATTGTACGAG. As protein: CASSEYFPRQGELYE. The entire CDR3 reads CASSEYFPRQGELYEQYF.

Note on this clone: The read finishes 3 residues shy of the CDR3 end, and the germline J gene is used to complete it. The chain recombines TRBV19 with TRBJ2-1, with TRBD2 matching 9 bases. Unmatched junction bases numbered 3, after V lost 7 bases and J lost 2 bases. Germline V gene data show CDR1 as LNHDA and CDR2 as SQIVND (reference sequence). The CDR3 spans 14 residues. The CDR3 loop is CASTTSGAYNEQFF. The CDR3 DNA, read in part, is TGTGCCAGTACGACTAGCGGAGCCTACAATGAG.

Note on this clone: The CDR3 end is not reached by the read, which stops 3 residues before it; the germline J gene fills it in. J is TRBJ2-3 and V is TRBV9; 9 bases fit TRBD2. The CDR3 contains 16 residues. V lost 7 bases to trimming and J lost 6 bases; unmatched junction nucleotides: 15. The germline CDR1 and CDR2 sequences are SGDLS and YYNGEE. CDR3 bases read: TGTGCCAGCGCCTCGGGTGGCGGGAGGGCCAAGGATACG. Residues: CASASGGGRAKDT. The CDR3 in full is CASASGGGRAKDTQYF.

CDR3 DNA, as far as it was read: TGTGCCAGCAGCAAACGACAGGGCTACGAG. This translates into CASSKRQGYE. The full CDR3 sequence reads CASSKRQGYEQYF. This chain uses TRBV7-2 with TRBJ2-7, with 7 bases fitting TRBD1. The missing CDR3 end, 3 residues past where the read stops, is filled in from the germline J gene. J lost 3 bases, V lost 5 bases, and 4 bases had no gene match. The CDR3 runs 13 residues. Germline CDR1 SGHTA, CDR2 FQGNSA.

Worth noting for this clone: The read ends 3 residues shy of where the CDR3 ends; the end is completed using the germline J gene. The J gene is TRBJ1-4, the V gene TRBV5-1; 8 bases match TRBD1. This CDR3 is built from 16 residues. The J segment lost 0 bases and the V segment lost 1 base, leaving 2 bases of the junction unmatched. Germline-derived CDR1 and CDR2 are SGHRS and YFSETQ. The covered CDR3 bases are TGCGCCAGCAGCTTGAGGGGACAGGCAACTAATGAAAAA. Amino acids: CASSLRGQATNEK. From start to end, the CDR3 is CASSLRGQATNEKLFF.

On this clone itself: One end of the junction does not line up with germline, which may come from a read error. The CDR3 goes on 3 residues after the read ends, and that part is filled in from the germline J gene. V gene TRBV4-2 combines with J gene TRBJ2-4; 8 nucleotides line up with TRBD1. Germline V gene sequence: CDR1 LGHNA, CDR2 YNFKEQ. There are 14 residues in the CDR3. The DNA read from the CDR3 is TGCGCCAGCAGCCGCGGACAGGGAGGAAACATT. Translation gives CASSRGQGGNI. The full CDR3 protein is CASSRGQGGNIQYF.

As for this clone: The read falls 3 residues short of the CDR3 end, and the missing part is taken from the germline J gene. The gene calls are TRBV2 and TRBJ2-3; TRBD2 matches at 8 bases. The V segment lost 6 bases and the J segment 4 bases; nucleotides outside the gene matches: 3. The CDR3 consists of 13 residues. Germline assignment: CDR1 SNHLY and CDR2 FYNNEI. The CDR3 here is CASSGGVADTQYF. The part of the CDR3 DNA that was read is TGTGCCAGCAGCGGGGGGGTCGCAGATACG.

Comments on this clone: Other DNA sequences in this sample translate to the same CDR3. This CDR3 is CASSLADTEAFF. Partial CDR3 DNA: TGTGCCAGCAGCCTCGCGGACACTGAA. The gene calls are TRBV5-4 and TRBJ1-1; D gene unclear. The DNA ends 3 residues before the CDR3 does, and the rest of the CDR3 is filled in from the germline J gene. CDR1 is SGHNT and CDR2 is YYREEE in the germline V gene (reference sequence). Trimming took 4 bases from V and 3 from J, leaving 7 bases between them. This CDR3 is 12 amino acids long. The whole variable domain, filled in from reference TRBV5-4 and TRBJ1-1, reads ETGVTQSPTHLIKTRGQQVTLRCSSQSGHNTVSWYQQALGQGPQFIFQYYREEENGRGNFPPRFSGLQFPNYSSELNVNALELDDSALYLCASSLADTEAFFGQGTRLTVV.